These 27 T cell receptor beta chains originate from one sample sequenced in a study of blood T cell repertoires in COVID-19. The data were produced by immunoSEQ multiplex PCR, yet TCRdb's version contains in-frame clones alone and is incomplete. The sample carries under 95,000 clones, approximately 90% recorded once. The sample comprised peripheral blood. The source is a man between 45 and 60 years old with COVID-19, enrolled during active disease.

V gene TRBV6-5 combines with J gene TRBJ2-3; 9 nucleotides match TRBD1. The CDR3 runs to 15 residues. Losses at the gene ends were 6 bases for V and 5 bases for J; bases not matched to a gene: 9. Germline values: CDR1 MNHEY, CDR2 SVGAGI. CDR3 coding DNA: TGTGCCAGCAGCCCCGGGACAGGGAGAGGAGATACGCAGTATTTT. It yields the protein CASSPGTGRGDTQYF.

The chain is built from TRBV28 and TRBJ2-3; 9 bases are a match to TRBD1. V shed 8 bases and J 5 bases; nucleotides not matched to a gene: 5. CDR3 length: 13 amino acids. Germline CDR1 and CDR2: MDHEN and SYDVKM. CDR3 sequence (DNA): TGTGCCAGCGTACGACAGGGGGGAGATACGCAGTATTTT. It codes for CASVRQGGDTQYF.

The chain recombines TRBV29-1 with TRBJ1-2, with 8 nucleotides matching TRBD1. Germline V gives CDR1 SQVTM, CDR2 ANQGSEA. The V gene end was trimmed by 4 bases and the J gene end by 7 bases; junction bases not matched to a gene: 8. CDR3 length equals 13 residues. This CDR3 is CSVGDQGARGYTF. In nucleotides, the CDR3 is TGCAGCGTTGGGGATCAGGGGGCTCGTGGCTACACCTTC.

This sequence joins TRBV7-8 and TRBJ2-3, with TRBD1 matching 8 bases. Trimming took 6 bases from V and 3 from J; bases not matched to a gene: 8. Germline CDR1 SGHVS, CDR2 FQNEAQ. The CDR3 has 15 residues. The CDR3 region is CASSWGQGATDTQYF. The CDR3 DNA reads TGTGCCAGCAGTTGGGGGCAGGGGGCAACAGATACGCAGTATTTT. Using reference TRBV7-8 and TRBJ2-3 for the parts outside the CDR3, the full variable domain is GAGVSQSPRYKVAKRGQDVALRCDPISGHVSLFWYQQALGQGPEFLTYFQNEAQLDKSGLPSDRFFAERPEGSVSTLKIQRTQQEDSAVYLCASSWGQGATDTQYFGPGTRLTVL.

J is TRBJ2-3 and V is TRBV7-2; D ambiguous. The V gene's germline CDR1 is SGHTA and CDR2 FQGNSA. The ends were cut back, 4 bases at V and 8 bases at J, with 13 bases in the middle. The CDR3 length is 13 residues. CDR3 coding DNA: TGTGCCAGCAGCTCCAACCCGCTAGGTACGCAGTATTTT. It codes for CASSSNPLGTQYF.

The chain is built from TRBV18 and TRBJ2-5, with 7 positions matching TRBD1. CDR3 length equals 15 residues. Germline V gives CDR1 KGHSH, CDR2 LQKENI. V was clipped by 3 bases and J by 3 bases; unmatched bases: 7. The CDR3: CASSPAGTAKETQYF. The CDR3 bases are TGTGCCAGCTCACCCGCCGGGACAGCGAAAGAGACCCAGTACTTC.

The chain links TRBV11-2 to TRBJ2-1; D unclear. The germline V gene encodes CDR1 SGHAT and CDR2 FQNNGV. V lost 3 bases and J lost 3, with 3 bases in between. The CDR3 sequence is 12 residues long. CDR3 residues: CASSFNYNEQFF. DNA for the CDR3: TGTGCCAGCAGCTTTAACTACAATGAGCAGTTCTTC.

In DNA form, the CDR3 reads TGTGCCACCAGTGACCCCCTGAACTATGGCTACACCTTC. Residues: CATSDPLNYGYTF. V usage is TRBV24-1 and J usage is TRBJ1-2; D is unresolved. Trimming took off 4 bases at V and 2 bases at J, with 7 bases between the two ends. Germline values: CDR1 KGHDR, CDR2 SFDVKD. The CDR3 totals 13 residues.

V usage is TRBV12-3 or TRBV12-4 and J usage is TRBJ1-1; unclear D gene. The V end lost 2 bases, the J end lost 4 bases, and 8 bases lay between the germline ends. The CDR3 consists of 13 residues. CDR3 residues: CASSLRWATEAFF. CDR3 nucleotides: TGTGCCAGCAGTTTAAGGTGGGCCACTGAAGCTTTCTTT.

This clone has only one observation. The V and J genes are TRBV27 and TRBJ1-4; 8 nucleotides agree with TRBD1. The CDR3 sequence is 15 residues long. V lost 8 bases to trimming and J lost 3 bases; unmatched junction nucleotides: 8. Per the germline V gene, CDR1 is MNHEY and CDR2 is SMNVEV (reference sequence). CDR3 sequence reads: CASSRQGRSNEKLFF. As DNA, the CDR3 is TGTGCCAGCTCCCGACAGGGGCGATCTAATGAAAAACTGTTTTTT.

This chain links TRBV9 with TRBJ1-4; D remains unclear. The CDR3 spans 14 residues. Trimming took 0 bases from V and 5 from J, leaving 8 bases between them. The germline gives CDR1 SGDLS, CDR2 YYNGEE. The CDR3 sequence: CASSVAFLNEKLFF. The CDR3 region has the DNA TGTGCCAGCAGCGTAGCTTTCCTCAATGAAAAACTGTTTTTT.

This clone was seen once. The J gene is TRBJ1-3, the V gene TRBV18; the match to TRBD1 covers 8 bases. Germline V lookup: CDR1 KGHSH, CDR2 LQKENI. The V segment lost 1 base and the J segment 1 base; nucleotides outside the gene matches: 9. The CDR3 is 18 amino acids. DNA of the CDR3: TGTGCCAGCTCACCACTCACCGTAGGACAGGGTTCTGGAAACACCATATATTTT. It codes for CASSPLTVGQGSGNTIYF.

V usage is TRBV19 and J usage is TRBJ1-1; D is uncertain. The CDR3 spans 13 residues. Germline lookup yields CDR1 LNHDA and CDR2 SQIVND (reference sequence). V lost 5 bases, J lost 4 bases, and 11 bases lay in between. The CDR3 protein is CASSSAGSTEAFF. DNA for the CDR3: TGTGCCAGTAGTTCCGCGGGTAGCACTGAAGCTTTCTTT.

This rearrangement joins TRBV9 to TRBJ2-3; 9 bases fit TRBD2. The CDR3 has 17 residues. V lost 2 bases to trimming and J lost 0 bases; unmatched junction nucleotides: 7. CDR1 and CDR2 (germline): SGDLS, YYNGEE. The CDR3 spells CASSVNPTSGSTDTQYF. The CDR3 DNA follows: TGTGCCAGCAGCGTGAACCCAACTAGCGGGAGCACAGATACGCAGTATTTT.

The chain links TRBV3-1 (or the pseudogene TRBV3-2) to TRBJ2-1; D may be TRBD2 (5 bases). Germline V gives CDR1 LGHDT, CDR2 YNNKEL (reference sequence). The germline V and J ends were trimmed by 2 bases and 1 base, with 12 bases remaining between them. The CDR3 length is 16 residues. CDR3 coding DNA: TGTGCCAGCAGCCAAAGGACTGACCCTTCCTACAATGAGCAGTTCTTC. Amino acid sequence: CASSQRTDPSYNEQFF.

The chain is built from TRBV13 and TRBJ2-4; D ambiguous. V dropped 6 bases and J dropped 0 bases, with 9 bases sitting between them. Germline values: CDR1 PRHDT, CDR2 FYEKMQ (reference sequence). CDR3 length: 14 amino acids. The CDR3 region is CASRRLGAKNIQYF. The CDR3 DNA follows: TGTGCCAGCAGGAGACTGGGAGCCAAAAACATTCAGTACTTC.

The J gene is TRBJ2-7, the V gene TRBV5-4, with a possible D match to TRBD1 (5 bases). The CDR3 length is 15 residues. Per the germline V gene, CDR1 is SGHNT and CDR2 is YYREEE (reference sequence). The V and J ends lost 4 bases and 0 bases respectively, with 14 bases between them. CDR3 in DNA: TGTGCCAGCAGCGGAATAGGGGTCAGCTCCTACGAGCAGTACTTC. The encoded protein is CASSGIGVSSYEQYF.

This chain connects TRBV5-4 to TRBJ2-7, with 8 bases matching TRBD2. This CDR3 is built from 12 residues. Unmatched junction bases numbered 0, after V lost 4 bases and J lost 3 bases. Germline V lookup: CDR1 SGHNT, CDR2 YYREEE (reference sequence). In DNA form, the CDR3 reads TGTGCCAGCAGCCGGGGGGGCTACGAGCAGTACTTC. Its translation is CASSRGGYEQYF.

This clone occurred a few times. The chain couples TRBV6-5 to TRBJ2-7; D might be TRBD2 (5 bases). The CDR3 sequence is 12 residues long. V was cut by 6 bases and J by 4 bases, with 10 bases left in between. CDR1 MNHEY and CDR2 SVGAGI come from the germline V gene. The CDR3 sequence is CASSRGFYEQYV. CDR3 nucleotide sequence: TGTGCCAGCAGCCGCGGGTTTTACGAGCAGTACGTC.

This clone was found once. The chain carries TRBV9 and TRBJ2-3, with D hard to call. The CDR3 length is 15 residues. Germline V lookup: CDR1 SGDLS, CDR2 YYNGEE. The ends were cut back, 2 bases at V and 3 bases at J, with 13 bases in the middle. This chain's CDR3 is CASSVSIGETDTQYF. DNA for the CDR3: TGTGCCAGCAGCGTTAGCATTGGAGAGACAGATACGCAGTATTTT.

The CDR3 bases are TGTGCCAGCTCACCAACCACAGGGGGAGTAGATACGCAGTATTTT. Residues: CASSPTTGGVDTQYF. V is TRBV18 and J is TRBJ2-3, with 8 nucleotides matching TRBD1. The V gene end was trimmed by 2 bases and the J gene end by 5 bases; junction bases not matched to a gene: 6. Germline V gene lookup returns CDR1 KGHSH and CDR2 LQKENI. This CDR3 is built from 15 residues.

The chain is built from TRBV11-2 and TRBJ2-7; weak D call: TRBD1 (6 bases). Per the germline V gene, CDR1 is SGHAT and CDR2 is FQNNGV. V was shortened by 4 bases and J by 3 bases, with 7 bases between the two germline ends. There are 12 residues in the CDR3. CDR3 nucleotide sequence: TGTGCCAGCAGCTCACAGGGCTACGAGCAGTACTTC. Translated, it gives CASSSQGYEQYF.

This chain joins TRBV18 and TRBJ2-7; D is unclear. Trimming removed 2 bases at V and 3 bases at J, with 5 bases between. The CDR3 is made up of 12 amino acids. Germline CDR1 reads KGHSH; CDR2 reads LQKENI. The CDR3 protein is CASSPGGYEQYV. CDR3 bases: TGTGCCAGCTCACCAGGCGGCTACGAGCAGTACGTC.

The chain joins TRBV29-1 to TRBJ1-1, with TRBD1 identical over 7 bases. The J segment lost 4 bases and the V segment lost 8 bases, leaving 7 bases of the junction unmatched. Germline CDR1 reads SQVTM; CDR2 reads ANQGSEA. This CDR3 spans 12 amino acids. CDR3 sequence: CSTSGGSTEAFF. For the CDR3, the DNA is TGCAGCACCTCAGGGGGGAGCACTGAAGCTTTCTTT.

The V gene is TRBV5-1, the J gene TRBJ1-4, with TRBD1 as a possible D gene (5 bases). This CDR3 is 16 amino acids long. Trimming removed 5 bases at V and 6 bases at J, with 20 bases between. Germline V gene lookup returns CDR1 SGHRS and CDR2 YFSETQ. The CDR3 protein is CASRGNRLDRDEKLFF. CDR3 coding DNA: TGCGCCAGCAGGGGAAACAGGCTCGACCGGGATGAAAAACTGTTTTTT. The full variable domain, completed using reference TRBV5-1 and TRBJ1-4, is KAGVTQTPRYLIKTRGQQVTLSCSPISGHRSVSWYQQTPGQGLQFLFEYFSETQRNKGNFPGRFSGRQFSNSRSEMNVSTLELGDSALYLCASRGNRLDRDEKLFFGSGTQLSVL.

This chain uses TRBV19 with TRBJ1-4; 9 nucleotides agree with TRBD1. V shed 9 bases, J shed 2 bases, and the junction held 16 bases outside the gene matches. Germline loops: CDR1 LNHDA, CDR2 SQIVND (reference sequence). The CDR3 runs to 18 residues. The CDR3 DNA reads TGTGCCAGCTCCCCACGCAGGACAGGGGTTGGCACTAATGAAAAACTGTTTTTT. Its translation is CASSPRRTGVGTNEKLFF.

This clone was counted a single time. The CDR3 sequence: CASSRTGDGGSPLHF. The CDR3 nucleotides are TGTGCCAGCAGTAGGACAGGGGATGGTGGTTCACCCCTCCACTTT. This rearrangement joins TRBV2 to TRBJ1-6; the match to TRBD1 covers 9 bases. Losses at the gene ends were 5 bases for V and 9 bases for J; bases not matched to a gene: 8. CDR3 length: 15 amino acids. The germline V gene has CDR1 SNHLY and CDR2 FYNNEI.